This T cell receptor (beta chain) was recorded in a study of cytomegalovirus exposure and HLA in healthy donors. Donors consisted of healthy bone marrow donors. Use of 60 Vbeta and 13 Jbeta primers characterized the PCR. TCRdb keeps only in-frame clones here, not all; method: immunoSEQ multiplex PCR. The sample holds roughly 190,000 clones, less than 80% seen once. The clonotype comes from a man aged 40-55 years in good health and CMV-seronegative. Material: PBMCs.

The CDR3 coding sequence is TGTGCCAGCAGCTTAGCCAGACTAGCGGGACGGGAGACCCAGTACTTC. Its translation: CASSLARLAGRETQYF. The chain has TRBV7-2 and TRBJ2-5, with 11 bases identical to TRBD2. The CDR3 sequence is 16 residues long. J lost 5 bases, V lost 0 bases, and 5 bases had no gene match. Germline assignment: CDR1 SGHTA and CDR2 FQGNSA. Full variable domain (rest looked up from reference TRBV7-2 and TRBJ2-5): GAGVSQSPSNKVTEKGKDVELRCDPISGHTALYWYRQSLGQGLEFLIYFQGNSAPDKSGLPSDRFSAERTGGSVSTLTIQRTQQEDSAVYLCASSLARLAGRETQYFGPGTRLLVL.